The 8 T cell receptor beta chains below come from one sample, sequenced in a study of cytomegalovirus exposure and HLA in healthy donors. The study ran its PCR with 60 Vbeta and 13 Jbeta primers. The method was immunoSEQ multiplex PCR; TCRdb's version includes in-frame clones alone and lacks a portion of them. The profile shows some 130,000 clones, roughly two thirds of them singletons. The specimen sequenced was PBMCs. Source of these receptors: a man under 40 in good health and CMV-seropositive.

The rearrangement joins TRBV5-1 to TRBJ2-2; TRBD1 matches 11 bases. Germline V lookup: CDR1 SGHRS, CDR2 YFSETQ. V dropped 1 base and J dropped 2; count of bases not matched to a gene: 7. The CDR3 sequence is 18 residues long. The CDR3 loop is CASSLHPGQGANTGELFF. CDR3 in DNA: TGCGCCAGCAGCTTGCACCCTGGACAGGGGGCAAACACCGGGGAGCTGTTTTTT.

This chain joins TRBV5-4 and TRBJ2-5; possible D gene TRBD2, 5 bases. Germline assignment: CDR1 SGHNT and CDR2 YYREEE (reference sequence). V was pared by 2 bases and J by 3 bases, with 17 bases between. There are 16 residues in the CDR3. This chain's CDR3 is CASSFEERSIKETQYF. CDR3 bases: TGTGCCAGCAGCTTTGAGGAGCGGAGCATTAAAGAGACCCAGTACTTC.

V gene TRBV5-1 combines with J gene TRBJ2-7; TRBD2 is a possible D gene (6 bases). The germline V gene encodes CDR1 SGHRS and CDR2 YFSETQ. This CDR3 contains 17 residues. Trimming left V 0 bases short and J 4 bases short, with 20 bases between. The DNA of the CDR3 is TGCGCCAGCAGCTTGGGAGCTAGCCGGGACTTCCTATACGAGCAGTACTTC. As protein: CASSLGASRDFLYEQYF. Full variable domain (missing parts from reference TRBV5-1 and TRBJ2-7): KAGVTQTPRYLIKTRGQQVTLSCSPISGHRSVSWYQQTPGQGLQFLFEYFSETQRNKGNFPGRFSGRQFSNSRSEMNVSTLELGDSALYLCASSLGASRDFLYEQYFGPGTRLTVT.

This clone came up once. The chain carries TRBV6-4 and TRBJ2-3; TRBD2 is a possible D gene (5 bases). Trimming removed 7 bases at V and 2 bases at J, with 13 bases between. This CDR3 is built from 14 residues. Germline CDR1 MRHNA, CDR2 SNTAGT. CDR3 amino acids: CASKPEGNTDTQYF. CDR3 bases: TGTGCCAGCAAGCCAGAGGGTAACACAGATACGCAGTATTTT.

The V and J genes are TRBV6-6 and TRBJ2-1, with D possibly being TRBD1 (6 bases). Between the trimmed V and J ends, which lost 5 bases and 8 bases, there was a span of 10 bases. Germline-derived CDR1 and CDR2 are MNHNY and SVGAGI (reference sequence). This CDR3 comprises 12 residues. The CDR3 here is CASSPDRHEQFF. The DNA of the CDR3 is TGTGCCAGCAGTCCCGACAGGCATGAGCAGTTCTTC.

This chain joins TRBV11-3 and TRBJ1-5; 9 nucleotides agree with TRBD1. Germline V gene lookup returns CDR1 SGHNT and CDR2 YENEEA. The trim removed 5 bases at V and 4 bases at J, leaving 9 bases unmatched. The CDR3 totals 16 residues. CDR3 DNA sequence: TGTGCCAGCAGCCACAGGACAGGGGTGAGTAATCAGCCCCAGCATTTT. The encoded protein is CASSHRTGVSNQPQHF.

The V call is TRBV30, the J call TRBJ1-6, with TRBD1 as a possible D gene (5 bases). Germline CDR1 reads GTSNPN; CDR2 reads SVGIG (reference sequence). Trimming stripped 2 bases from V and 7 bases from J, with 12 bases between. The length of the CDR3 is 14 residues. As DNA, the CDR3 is TGTGCCTGGAGTTGGGGCGCGCACAATTCACCCCTCCACTTT. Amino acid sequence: CAWSWGAHNSPLHF.

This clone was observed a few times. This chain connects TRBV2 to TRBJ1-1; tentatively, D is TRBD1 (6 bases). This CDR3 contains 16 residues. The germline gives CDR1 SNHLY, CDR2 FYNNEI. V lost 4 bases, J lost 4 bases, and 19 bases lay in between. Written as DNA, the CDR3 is TGTGCCAGCAGTGCCTCTCGAAGGGGGTTGGGCACTGAAGCTTTCTTT. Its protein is CASSASRRGLGTEAFF.